The TCR beta chain under discussion was sequenced for a study of T-cell memory formation after mild COVID-19. TCRalpha and TCRbeta libraries used 5'RACE with constant-segment primers and UMIs. Using its own MiXCR run on the 5' RACE reads, TCRdb lists one record per CDR3 protein. The repertoire has fewer than 250,000 distinct CDR3 sequences, 18% of them found once; the top ten carry roughly 2.3%. Whole-study findings and limits: Cross-reactive memory appears to have joined, as suggested by some responding clones showing up in pre-infection memory. Clones shrinking from day 15 to 85 showed even CD4/CD8 mixes; later expanders tilted CD4+. Among clones peaking at day 37 in the second wave, SARS-CoV-2 specificity remained unconfirmed.

This clonotype was counted only a few times. Its specificity is unknown. The CDR3 spans 16 residues. Germline V gives CDR1 SGHRS, CDR2 YFSETQ. The ends lost 4 bases at V and 2 bases at J; junction bases unmatched: 12. This TCR came from an adult woman who had mild COVID-19 (a few samples of this study predate the infection). Cell type and time point are not known. The material sequenced was PBMCs or a T cell subset sorted from them (not recorded which). J is TRBJ2-7 and V is TRBV5-1, with 7 bases identical to TRBD2. The CDR3 sequence is CASSLSRSGATYEQYF. The CDR3 nucleotides are TGCGCCAGCAGCCTGTCTCGGAGCGGGGCGACCTACGAGCAGTACTTC.